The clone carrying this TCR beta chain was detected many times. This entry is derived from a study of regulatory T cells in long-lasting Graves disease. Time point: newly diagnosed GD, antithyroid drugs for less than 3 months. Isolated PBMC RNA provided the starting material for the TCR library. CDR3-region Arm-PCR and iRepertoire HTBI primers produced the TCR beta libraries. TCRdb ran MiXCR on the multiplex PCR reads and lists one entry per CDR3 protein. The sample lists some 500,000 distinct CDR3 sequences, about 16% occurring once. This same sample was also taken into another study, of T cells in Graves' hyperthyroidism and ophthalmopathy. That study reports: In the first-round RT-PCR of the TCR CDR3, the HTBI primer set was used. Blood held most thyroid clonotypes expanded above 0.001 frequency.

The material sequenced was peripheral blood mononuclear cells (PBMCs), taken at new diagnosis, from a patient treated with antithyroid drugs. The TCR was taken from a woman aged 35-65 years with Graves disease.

CDR3 nucleotide sequence: TGCAGTGCTAGAGATCCAGCGGGGAGAACAGATACGCAGTATTTT. This encodes CSARDPAGRTDTQYF. The chain recombines TRBV20-1 with TRBJ2-3, with 7 bases lining up with TRBD2. CDR1 and CDR2 (germline): DFQATT, SNEGSKA (reference sequence). J was trimmed by 3 bases and V by 0 bases; bases with no gene match: 6. The CDR3 is made up of 15 amino acids.